This paragraph covers one TCR beta chain sequence. Its cognate antigen is unknown. The data derive from a study of brain T cells in children with intractable seizures. V shed 3 bases and J shed 1 base, with 22 bases lying between them. This CDR3 is 19 amino acids long. Germline CDR1 is WNHNN and CDR2 is SYGVQD (reference sequence). Repertoires were generated with immunoSEQ multiplex PCR, while TCRdb's copy carries only in-frame clones and drops some. The sample has around 100,000 clones, 94% seen once; the top ten hold about 4%. Surgery cases with the highest brain T cell transcript signatures were chosen for sequencing. Before surgery, patients took at least one anti-epileptic drug. Overall study findings and caveats: Viral specificity was inferred only from CDR3 similarity; HCMV serostatus was unknown.

The chain links TRBV10-1 to TRBJ2-1; D possibly uses TRBD1 or TRBD2 (5 bases each). The specimen comprised peripheral blood, sampled at surgery. The source is a boy in the first two years of life with hemimegalencephaly and intractable seizures. The CDR3 here is CASSERLGSRQFSYNEQFF. CDR3 coding DNA: TGCGCCAGCAGTGAAAGGTTAGGGAGCAGACAGTTTTCCTACAATGAGCAGTTCTTC.